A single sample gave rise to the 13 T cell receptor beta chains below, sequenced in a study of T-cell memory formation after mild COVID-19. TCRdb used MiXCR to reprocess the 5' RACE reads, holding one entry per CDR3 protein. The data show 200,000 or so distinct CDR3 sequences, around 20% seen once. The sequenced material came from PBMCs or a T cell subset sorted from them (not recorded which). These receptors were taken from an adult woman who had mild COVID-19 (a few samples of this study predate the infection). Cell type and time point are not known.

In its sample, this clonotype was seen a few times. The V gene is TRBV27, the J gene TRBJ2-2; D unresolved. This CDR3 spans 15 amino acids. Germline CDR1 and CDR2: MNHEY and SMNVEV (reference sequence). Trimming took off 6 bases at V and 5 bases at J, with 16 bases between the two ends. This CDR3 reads CASRMGIVRTGELFF. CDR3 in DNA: TGTGCCAGCAGGATGGGAATCGTGAGGACCGGGGAGCTGTTTTTT.

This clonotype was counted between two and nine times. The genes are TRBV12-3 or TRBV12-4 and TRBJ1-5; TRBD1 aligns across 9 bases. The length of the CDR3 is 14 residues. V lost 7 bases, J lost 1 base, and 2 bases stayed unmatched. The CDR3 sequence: CASTQGASNQPQHF. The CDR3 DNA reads TGTGCCAGCACACAGGGGGCGAGCAATCAGCCCCAGCATTTT.

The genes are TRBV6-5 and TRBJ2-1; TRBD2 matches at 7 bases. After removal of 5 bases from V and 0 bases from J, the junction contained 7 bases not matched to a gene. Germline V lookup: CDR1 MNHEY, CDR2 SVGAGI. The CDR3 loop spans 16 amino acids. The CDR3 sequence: CASSPHRDYSYNEQFF. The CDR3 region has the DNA TGTGCCAGCAGTCCCCACCGGGACTACTCCTACAATGAGCAGTTCTTC.

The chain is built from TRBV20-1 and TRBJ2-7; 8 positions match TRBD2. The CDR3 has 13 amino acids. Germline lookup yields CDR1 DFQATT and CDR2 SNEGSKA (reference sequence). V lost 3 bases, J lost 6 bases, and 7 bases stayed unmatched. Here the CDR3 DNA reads TGCAGTGCTAGCCCCGGGGGGGGCTCCGAGCAGTACTTC. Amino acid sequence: CSASPGGGSEQYF.

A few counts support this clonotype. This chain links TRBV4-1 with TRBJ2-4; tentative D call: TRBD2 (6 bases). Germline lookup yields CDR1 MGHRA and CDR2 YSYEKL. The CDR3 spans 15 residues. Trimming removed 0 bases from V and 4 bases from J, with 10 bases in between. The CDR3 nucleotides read TGCGCCAGCAGCCAAGATTGGGGACTTAAAAACATTCAGTACTTC. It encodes CASSQDWGLKNIQYF.

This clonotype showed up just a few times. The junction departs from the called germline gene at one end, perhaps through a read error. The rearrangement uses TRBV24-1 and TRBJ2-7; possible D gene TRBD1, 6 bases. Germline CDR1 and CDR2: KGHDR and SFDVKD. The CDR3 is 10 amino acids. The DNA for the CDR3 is TGTGCCACCAGGGACAGCTTTACGGACTTC. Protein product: CATRDSFTDF.

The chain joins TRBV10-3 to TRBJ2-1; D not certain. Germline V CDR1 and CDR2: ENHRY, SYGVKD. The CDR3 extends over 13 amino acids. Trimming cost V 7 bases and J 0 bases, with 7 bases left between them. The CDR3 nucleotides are TGTGCCATCACGGGTTTCTCCTACAATGAGCAGTTCTTC. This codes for CAITGFSYNEQFF.

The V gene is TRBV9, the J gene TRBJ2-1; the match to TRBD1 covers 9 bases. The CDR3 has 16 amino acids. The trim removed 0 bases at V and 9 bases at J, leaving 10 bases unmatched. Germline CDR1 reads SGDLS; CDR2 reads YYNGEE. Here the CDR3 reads CASSVAPGTGLSEQFF. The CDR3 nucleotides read TGTGCCAGCAGCGTAGCCCCGGGGACAGGGTTAAGTGAGCAGTTCTTC.

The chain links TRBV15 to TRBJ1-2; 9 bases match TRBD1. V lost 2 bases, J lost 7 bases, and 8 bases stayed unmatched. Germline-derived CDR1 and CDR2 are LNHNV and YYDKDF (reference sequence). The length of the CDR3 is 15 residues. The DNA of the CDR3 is TGTGCCACCAGCAGACCGGGACAGGGTTCGTTTGGCTACACCTTC. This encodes CATSRPGQGSFGYTF.

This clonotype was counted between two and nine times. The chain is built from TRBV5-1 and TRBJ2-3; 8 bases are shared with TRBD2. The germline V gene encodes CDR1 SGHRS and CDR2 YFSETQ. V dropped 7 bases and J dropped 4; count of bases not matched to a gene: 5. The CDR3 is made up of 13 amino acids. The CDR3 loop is CASAAGGPDTQYF. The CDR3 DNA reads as TGCGCCAGCGCCGCGGGAGGTCCAGATACGCAGTATTTT.

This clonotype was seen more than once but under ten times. CDR3 loop: CASSSGRDRRNNEQFF. CDR3 coding DNA: TGTGCCAGCAGTTCGGGGAGGGACCGCCGAAACAATGAGCAGTTCTTC. This chain connects TRBV12-3 or TRBV12-4 to TRBJ2-1, with 7 bases identical to TRBD2. V was pared by 4 bases and J by 5 bases, with 11 bases of the junction left unmatched. The CDR3 is 16 amino acids.

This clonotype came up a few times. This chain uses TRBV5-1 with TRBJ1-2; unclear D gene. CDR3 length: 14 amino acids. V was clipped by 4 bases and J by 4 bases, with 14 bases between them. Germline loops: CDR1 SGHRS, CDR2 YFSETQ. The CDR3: CASSRQDSVYGYTF. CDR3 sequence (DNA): TGCGCCAGCAGCCGGCAGGACTCCGTCTATGGCTACACCTTC. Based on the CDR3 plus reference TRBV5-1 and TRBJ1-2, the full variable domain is KAGVTQTPRYLIKTRGQQVTLSCSPISGHRSVSWYQQTPGQGLQFLFEYFSETQRNKGNFPGRFSGRQFSNSRSEMNVSTLELGDSALYLCASSRQDSVYGYTFGSGTRLTVV.

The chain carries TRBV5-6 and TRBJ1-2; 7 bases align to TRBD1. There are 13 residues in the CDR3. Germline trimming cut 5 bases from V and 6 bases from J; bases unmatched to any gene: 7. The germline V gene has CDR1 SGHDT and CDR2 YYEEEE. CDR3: CASRFPGGNGYTF. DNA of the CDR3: TGTGCCAGCAGATTTCCAGGGGGAAATGGCTACACCTTC. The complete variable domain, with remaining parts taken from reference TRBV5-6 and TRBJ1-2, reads DAGVTQSPTHLIKTRGQQVTLRCSPKSGHDTVSWYQQALGQGPQFIFQYYEEEERQRGNFPDRFSGHQFPNYSSELNVNALLLGDSALYLCASRFPGGNGYTFGSGTRLTVV.